This TCR beta chain was retrieved from a study of cytomegalovirus exposure and HLA in healthy donors. The V gene's germline CDR1 is KGHSH and CDR2 LQKENI. The CDR3 runs to 15 residues. The J segment lost 7 bases and the V segment lost 3 bases, leaving 5 bases of the junction unmatched. In the PCR, 60 Vbeta and 13 Jbeta primers were used. In the authors' workflow: As a later analysis found, there were approximately 80 million unique TCR beta chains, of which roughly 11 million were shared. The data were produced by immunoSEQ multiplex PCR, yet TCRdb's version contains in-frame clones alone and is incomplete. V and J calls and clone size are given by that table; D and trimming were obtained from the DNA. The data hold approximately 120,000 clones, with roughly 73% observed a single time.

The clonotype comes from a man aged 55 to 70 in good health and CMV-seropositive. Sequencing was done on a sample of PBMCs. V and J are TRBV18 and TRBJ1-6; the match to TRBD1 covers 8 bases. In DNA, the CDR3 is TGTGCCAGCTCACCGGCGGGACAGGCGAATTCACCCCTCCACTTT. This gives the protein CASSPAGQANSPLHF.